This entry concerns a single TCR beta chain. Sequencing used immunoSEQ multiplex PCR; TCRdb keeps in-frame clones, though not all of them. In the table there are some 80,000 clones, just over 95% of which are singletons. This sample was taken from a study of technical replicates of blood from a few donors. CDR3 length equals 11 residues. The V gene lost 2 bases and the J gene lost 4 bases, with 3 bases spanning the gap. Germline V lookup: CDR1 SEHNR, CDR2 FQNEAQ (reference sequence). This TCR was sampled from a human donor in good health. The chain is built from TRBV7-9 and TRBJ2-7; D gene unclear. Material for sequencing was T cells isolated from PBMCs. CDR3 residues: CASSLLYEQYF. CDR3 nucleotides: TGTGCCAGCAGCTTACTGTACGAGCAGTACTTC.